This TCR beta chain originates from a study of monozygotic twins with inflammatory bowel disease. TCRdb re-called the 5' RACE reads and catalogs CDR3 proteins one per entry, DNA excluded. The table lists about 440,000 distinct CDR3 sequences. Per germline, CDR1 SGHTA and CDR2 FQGNSA. The CDR3 spans 17 residues. This sequence joins TRBV7-2 and TRBJ1-2; TCRdb's assignment of TRBD1 cannot be checked, as there is no DNA. Sequencing was done on a sample of blood. This clonotype was sampled from a human donor with ulcerative colitis or Crohn's disease, or a healthy co-twin of an affected twin (not recorded which). The CDR3 is CASSSTQTDLSNYGYTF.